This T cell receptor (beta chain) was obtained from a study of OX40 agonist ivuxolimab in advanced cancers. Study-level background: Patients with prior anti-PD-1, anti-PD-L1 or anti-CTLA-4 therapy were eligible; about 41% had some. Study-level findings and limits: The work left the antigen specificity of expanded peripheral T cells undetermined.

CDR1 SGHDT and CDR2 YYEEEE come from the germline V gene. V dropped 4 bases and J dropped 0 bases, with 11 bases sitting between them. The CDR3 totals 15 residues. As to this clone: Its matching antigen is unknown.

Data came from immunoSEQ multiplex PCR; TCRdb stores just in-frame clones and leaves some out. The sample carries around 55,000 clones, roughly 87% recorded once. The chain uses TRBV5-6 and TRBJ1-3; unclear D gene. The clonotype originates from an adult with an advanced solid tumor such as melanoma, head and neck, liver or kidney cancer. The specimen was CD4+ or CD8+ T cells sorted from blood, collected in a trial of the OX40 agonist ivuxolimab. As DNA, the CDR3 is TGTGCCAGCAGCAAGACACCGATCTCTGGAAACACCATATATTTT. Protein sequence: CASSKTPISGNTIYF.